One and the same sample provided the 22 T cell receptor beta chains below, sequenced in a study of tumor-infiltrating lymphocytes in primary liver carcinoma. The template, about 510 ng total RNA, yielded TCR beta cDNA made with a constant-region primer. Sequencing libraries for TCR beta derived from three nested multiplex PCR rounds that used slightly modified ARM-PCR. A C-beta reverse primer and TRBV1-TRBV30 forward primers served in each of the first two PCR rounds, at 10 cycles apiece. TCRdb re-derived calls from the multiplex PCR reads in MiXCR, one entry per CDR3 protein. The sample consists of under 130,000 distinct CDR3 sequences, roughly 80% of them appearing once. The tissue used was unsorted bulk material of about 19-33 mg. RNA and DNA were co-extracted from it with the AllPrep DNA/RNA mini kit. Source material: liver tumor tissue from sampling region 3. The subset denotes: tumor region T3, left-lateral pole. The receptors were sampled from a man aged 40-49 years with primary liver carcinoma and hepatitis B virus infection.

In its sample, this clonotype was seen a few times. The chain links TRBV18 to TRBJ2-7; D call uncertain. This CDR3 comprises 13 residues. V lost 1 base and J 5 bases, leaving 9 bases between the germline ends. Looked up from germline, CDR1 is KGHSH and CDR2 is LQKENI. This CDR3 is CASSPLVSHEQYF. CDR3 in DNA: TGTGCCAGCTCACCACTAGTTTCCCACGAGCAGTACTTC.

As regards this clonotype: At one of its ends the junction is not consistent with the germline gene, which may arise from a read error. This chain connects TRBV29-1 to TRBJ1-1; D remains ambiguous. This CDR3 region has 12 residues. Looked up from germline, CDR1 is SQVTM and CDR2 is ANQGSEA. The CDR3 bases are TGCAGCGTTGAAGGACATAACATTGAAGCTTTCTTT. Translating it yields CSVEGHNIEAFF.

A word on this clonotype: The CDR3 does not close with the conserved phenylalanine or tryptophan, likely indicating a read error. It is unclear where the CDR3 begins or ends on the DNA, so no DNA is shown, and the CDR3 is as TCRdb lists it. V is TRBV29-1 and J is TRBJ2-5; the table gives TRBD1 as D, unverified against the DNA. The germline CDR1 and CDR2 sequences are SQVTM and ANQGSEA. The CDR3 has 12 amino acids, counting both end residues. CDR3 sequence reads: CSVWGEQETQYL.

With regard to this clonotype: A junction end diverges from the germline sequence, so it may reflect a read error. The chain joins TRBV29-1 to TRBJ2-5; TRBD2 is a possible D gene (6 bases). Germline V CDR1 and CDR2: SQVTM, ANQGSEA. The length of the CDR3 is 14 residues. This CDR3 reads CSVEDKSSVETQYF. The CDR3 coding sequence is TGCAGTGTTGAAGATAAGTCTAGCGTGGAGACCCAGTACTTC.

As to this clonotype: Likely a read error: the CDR3 ends without its conserved phenylalanine or tryptophan. The chain recombines TRBV28 with TRBJ1-5; D not resolved. This CDR3 spans 14 amino acids. Germline CDR1 reads MDHEN; CDR2 reads SYDVKM. CDR3 region: CSSRLTVSTQPQHL. CDR3 DNA sequence: TGTTCCAGCAGGCTCACAGTGTCGACTCAGCCCCAGCATTTA.

Remarks on this clonotype: The germline gene is not matched at one end of the junction; a read error may be the cause. The chain joins TRBV4-2 to TRBJ1-3; a possible D gene is TRBD1 (6 bases). CDR3 size: 17 residues. Per germline, CDR1 LGHNA and CDR2 YNFKEQ. The CDR3 nucleotides are TGTGCCAGCAGTCCCGAACCCGGACAGATCTCTAGAAACGCCATATATTTT. Protein: CASSPEPGQISRNAIYF.

As regards this clonotype: The germline gene is not matched at one end of the junction; a read error may be the cause. As DNA, the CDR3 is TGCGTCAGCAGCTTGGACGCGCAGAACCCTGGAAACACCATATATTTT. This codes for CVSSLDAQNPGNTIYF. The chain employs TRBV5-1 and TRBJ1-3; no clear D gene. Germline CDR1 is SGHRS and CDR2 is YFSETQ. The CDR3 contains 16 residues.

V gene TRBV10-3 combines with J gene TRBJ2-1; either TRBD1 or TRBD2 may fit D (5 bases each). The germline V gene encodes CDR1 ENHRY and CDR2 SYGVKD. V lost 8 bases and J 6 bases, leaving 14 bases between the germline ends. The CDR3 loop spans 13 amino acids. CDR3 region: CAIQGTQGNEQFF. CDR3 DNA sequence: TGTGCCATCCAAGGGACCCAAGGCAATGAGCAGTTCTTC.

Regarding this clonotype: The junction departs from germline at one end; a sequencing error may be responsible. The genes are TRBV6-1 and TRBJ2-7; no firm D call. The CDR3 spans 15 residues. Germline values: CDR1 MNHNS, CDR2 SASEGT. This CDR3 reads CTSSETRVSSYEQYF. DNA for the CDR3: TGTACCAGCAGTGAAACACGGGTCAGCTCCTACGAGCAGTACTTC.

With regard to this clonotype: A read error may account for a junction end that differs from germline. The genes are TRBV29-1 and TRBJ1-2; 8 nucleotides line up with TRBD1. CDR3 length: 13 residues. Germline V gene sequence: CDR1 SQVTM, CDR2 ANQGSEA. The CDR3 DNA reads TGCAGCGTCAGATCAGGGGGCGCCTGTGGCTGCACCTTC. It is translated as CSVRSGGACGCTF.

The V call is TRBV28, the J call TRBJ1-1, with D perhaps matching TRBD1 (5 bases). From germline, CDR1 is MDHEN and CDR2 SYDVKM. V was clipped by 7 bases and J by 1 base, with 13 bases between them. The CDR3 has 14 amino acids. The CDR3 sequence is CASTSGRTNTEAFF. CDR3 DNA: TGTGCCAGCACCTCGGGGCGGACGAACACTGAAGCTTTCTTT. The variable domain in full, with the rest retrieved from reference TRBV28 and TRBJ1-1, is DVKVTQSSRYLVKRTGEKVFLECVQDMDHENMFWYRQDPGLGLRLIYFSYDVKMKEKGDIPEGYSVSREKKERFSLILESASTNQTSMYLCASTSGRTNTEAFFGQGTRLTVV.

As regards this clonotype: A read error may produce the germline difference seen at one junction end. The chain combines TRBV5-5 with TRBJ2-3, with D perhaps given as TRBD1 or TRBD2 (6 bases each). Germline values: CDR1 SGHKS, CDR2 YYEKEE (reference sequence). The CDR3 runs to 16 residues. The CDR3 sequence: CTSSPGLITGTDTQYF. CDR3 nucleotide sequence: TGTACCAGCAGTCCCGGACTCATCACAGGGACTGATACGCAGTATTTT.

The V call is TRBV4-2, the J call TRBJ2-2; 10 bases map to TRBD2. Germline CDR1 LGHNA, CDR2 YNFKEQ. This CDR3 is 17 amino acids long. The V gene end was trimmed by 0 bases and the J gene end by 6 bases; junction bases not matched to a gene: 7. The CDR3 region has the DNA TGTGCCAGCAGCCAAGAGGGCCTAGCGGGAGATTCCGGGGAGCTGTTTTTT. Translation gives CASSQEGLAGDSGELFF.

This clonotype was observed a single time. The gene calls are TRBV7-9 and TRBJ2-7; a weak D match, TRBD1 (6 bases). The CDR3 runs 16 residues. CDR1 and CDR2 from the germline V gene are SEHNR and FQNEAQ (reference sequence). The germline V and J ends were trimmed by 6 bases and 6 bases, with 24 bases remaining between them. The CDR3 DNA sequence: TGTGCCAGCAGTCCATCCAGGGGCCTAGTAGGAGGCGAGCAGTACTTC. This encodes CASSPSRGLVGGEQYF. Complete variable domain (other parts from reference TRBV7-9 and TRBJ2-7): DTGVSQNPRHKITKRGQNVTFRCDPISEHNRLYWYRQTLGQGPEFLTYFQNEAQLEKSRLLSDRFSAERPKGSFSTLEIQRTEQGDSAMYLCASSPSRGLVGGEQYFGPGTRLTVT.

The chain recombines TRBV28 with TRBJ2-1, with D unresolved. V lost 3 bases to trimming and J lost 7 bases, with 13 bases between them. This CDR3 region has 14 residues. Germline lookup yields CDR1 MDHEN and CDR2 SYDVKM. The CDR3 protein is CASSFSGEWNEQFF. As DNA, the CDR3 is TGTGCCAGCAGTTTCTCAGGAGAGTGGAATGAGCAGTTCTTC.

Remarks on this clonotype: It is likely a read error, because the conserved phenylalanine at the end of the CDR3 is missing. The chain uses TRBV4-2 and TRBJ2-1; TRBD2 is a possible D gene (5 bases). This CDR3 comprises 14 residues. Germline V gene sequence: CDR1 LGHNA, CDR2 YNFKEQ. CDR3: CASSQELETNEQFI. The CDR3 DNA sequence: TGTGCCAGCAGTCAAGAACTAGAAACGAACGAGCAGTTCATC.

About this clonotype itself: Lacking the conserved final phenylalanine or tryptophan, this CDR3 likely reflects a read error. The chain uses TRBV6-6 and TRBJ1-3; 9 positions agree with TRBD1. CDR1 and CDR2 (germline): MNHNY, SVGAGI (reference sequence). The CDR3 covers 14 residues. The CDR3 DNA is TGTGCCATCAGTCTGACAGGGGGTGGAAACACCATATATCTT. This sequence encodes CAISLTGGGNTIYL.

Points on this clonotype: This CDR3 is missing its conserved last phenylalanine or tryptophan, likely due to a read error. This chain links TRBV29-1 with TRBJ2-2; 8 positions match TRBD2. The germline V gene encodes CDR1 SQVTM and CDR2 ANQGSEA. This CDR3 is 14 amino acids long. CDR3 nucleotide sequence: TGCAGCGTTGCGACTAGCGCGAACACAGGGGAGCTGTTTCTT. This encodes CSVATSANTGELFL.

This clonotype was seen repeatedly, ten times or more. The chain uses TRBV28 and TRBJ1-3, with D uncertain. The germline V gene has CDR1 MDHEN and CDR2 SYDVKM. Trimming stripped 5 bases from V and 0 bases from J, with 20 bases between. The CDR3 has 18 amino acids. The CDR3 DNA reads as TGTGCCAGCAGTAGCAACCCAGGCGCCACGAACTCTGGAAACACCATATATTTT. Translated, it gives CASSSNPGATNSGNTIYF. Full variable domain (rest looked up from reference TRBV28 and TRBJ1-3): DVKVTQSSRYLVKRTGEKVFLECVQDMDHENMFWYRQDPGLGLRLIYFSYDVKMKEKGDIPEGYSVSREKKERFSLILESASTNQTSMYLCASSSNPGATNSGNTIYFGEGSWLTVV.

This clonotype was seen once. The chain carries TRBV29-1 and TRBJ2-1; D is unresolved. Germline lookup yields CDR1 SQVTM and CDR2 ANQGSEA. Trimming stripped 4 bases from V and 12 bases from J, with 22 bases between. This CDR3 region has 14 residues. The CDR3 bases are TGCAGCGTTGTTCTAGGTGGGATGTTCGGTAGGCAGTTCTTC. As protein: CSVVLGGMFGRQFF.

The sample holds many counts of this clonotype. This sequence joins TRBV28 and TRBJ2-2, with 8 bases fitting TRBD1. The CDR3 loop spans 15 amino acids. Germline trimming cut 5 bases from V and 5 bases from J; bases unmatched to any gene: 7. In germline, CDR1 is MDHEN, CDR2 SYDVKM. In nucleotides, the CDR3 is TGTGCCAGCAGTGCGAGGACAGGGAGGACCGGGGAGCTGTTTTTT. It yields the protein CASSARTGRTGELFF.

This clonotype was recorded only once. The chain is built from TRBV6-5 and TRBJ2-3, with D possibly being TRBD2 (5 bases). There are 14 residues in the CDR3. Germline lookup yields CDR1 MNHEY and CDR2 SVGAGI. V was cut by 9 bases and J by 4 bases, with 17 bases left in between. Here the CDR3 reads CASIRLSGSDTQYF. In nucleotides, the CDR3 is TGTGCCAGTATCAGATTATCGGGGTCAGATACGCAGTATTTT.